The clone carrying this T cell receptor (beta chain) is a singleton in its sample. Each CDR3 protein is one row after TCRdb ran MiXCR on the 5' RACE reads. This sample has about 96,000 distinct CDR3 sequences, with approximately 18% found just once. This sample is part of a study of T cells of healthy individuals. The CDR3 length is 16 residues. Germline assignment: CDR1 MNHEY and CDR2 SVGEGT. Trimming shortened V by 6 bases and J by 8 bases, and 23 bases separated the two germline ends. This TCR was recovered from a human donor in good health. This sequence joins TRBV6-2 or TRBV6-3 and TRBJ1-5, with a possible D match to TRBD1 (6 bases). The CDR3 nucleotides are TGTGCCAGCAGCTACCCAGTCGGGGGGCAGGATGAGCCCCAGCATTTT. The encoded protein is CASSYPVGGQDEPQHF.